The 14 T cell receptor beta chains listed next were all sequenced from one sample in a study of blood T cell repertoires in COVID-19. The data were produced by immunoSEQ multiplex PCR, yet TCRdb's version contains in-frame clones alone and is incomplete. Among about 150,000 clones listed, over 80% were seen once. The material sequenced was peripheral blood. The receptor source for this set is a man aged 45-65 years who had recovered from COVID-19.

V usage is TRBV18 and J usage is TRBJ2-2; no reliable D call. V dropped 3 bases and J dropped 6 bases, with 5 bases sitting between them. This CDR3 has 12 residues. The germline V gene encodes CDR1 KGHSH and CDR2 LQKENI. CDR3 region: CASSPEAGELFF. CDR3 in DNA: TGTGCCAGCTCACCTGAGGCCGGGGAGCTGTTTTTT.

V gene TRBV2 combines with J gene TRBJ1-6; perhaps TRBD1 as D (5 bases). V lost 2 bases, J lost 7 bases, and 12 bases lay in between. CDR3 length equals 15 residues. The germline CDR1 and CDR2 sequences are SNHLY and FYNNEI. This CDR3 is CASSEQARQNSPLHF. The DNA of the CDR3 is TGTGCCAGCAGTGAACAGGCCCGACAGAATTCACCCCTCCACTTT.

The chain joins TRBV6-5 to TRBJ1-5, with 8 bases fitting TRBD1. The V segment lost 8 bases and the J segment 7 bases; nucleotides outside the gene matches: 7. CDR3 size: 13 residues. Germline lookup yields CDR1 MNHEY and CDR2 SVGAGI. The CDR3 reads CASSRTGSQPQHF. CDR3 bases: TGTGCCAGCTCAAGGACAGGGTCCCAGCCCCAGCATTTT.

DNA of the CDR3: TGTGCCAGCCGGGACAGGGATAACTATGGCTACACCTTC. Residues: CASRDRDNYGYTF. The chain carries TRBV9 and TRBJ1-2, with TRBD1 matching over 9 bases. Germline CDR1 SGDLS, CDR2 YYNGEE. This CDR3 comprises 13 residues. V shed 7 bases, J shed 1 base, and the junction held 2 bases outside the gene matches.

CDR3 sequence: CASSLLQGVSGANVLTF. The CDR3 DNA follows: TGTGCCAGCAGCTTACTACAGGGGGTCTCCGGGGCCAACGTCCTGACTTTC. The genes are TRBV13 and TRBJ2-6, with 8 bases aligning to TRBD1. J gave up 4 bases and V 2 bases, and 7 bases lay outside the gene matches. Germline V lookup: CDR1 PRHDT, CDR2 FYEKMQ (reference sequence). The CDR3 loop spans 17 amino acids.

This sequence joins TRBV7-8 and TRBJ2-7, with 10 positions matching TRBD1. The CDR3 length is 14 residues. Trimming at V came to 5 bases and at J to 7 bases, leaving 8 bases not matched to a gene. Per germline, CDR1 SGHVS and CDR2 FQNEAQ. The CDR3: CASSRSGTGDEQYF. In DNA, the CDR3 is TGTGCCAGCAGCCGTTCTGGGACAGGGGATGAGCAGTACTTC.

The chain recombines TRBV2 with TRBJ1-2, with 10 bases that match TRBD1. The CDR3 has 15 residues. V shed 4 bases and J 4 bases; nucleotides not matched to a gene: 6. Germline assignment: CDR1 SNHLY and CDR2 FYNNEI. Here the CDR3 reads CASSGTGGGSYGYTF. The CDR3 DNA reads as TGTGCCAGCAGTGGGACAGGGGGTGGCAGCTATGGCTACACCTTC.

This chain joins TRBV30 and TRBJ2-2, with 7 bases that match TRBD2. Per the germline V gene, CDR1 is GTSNPN and CDR2 is SVGIG (reference sequence). This CDR3 has 13 residues. V lost 2 bases, J lost 5 bases, and 2 bases stayed unmatched. CDR3 nucleotides: TGTGCCTGGAGTCCGGGAGGAACCGGGGAGCTGTTTTTT. It is translated as CAWSPGGTGELFF.

The chain couples TRBV5-4 to TRBJ2-7; 7 nucleotides agree with TRBD1. The CDR3 has 13 amino acids. V was pared by 2 bases and J by 5 bases, with 4 bases of the junction left unmatched. Germline V gives CDR1 SGHNT, CDR2 YYREEE (reference sequence). DNA of the CDR3: TGTGCCAGCAGCTTAGACAGGGCCAACGAGCAGTACTTC. As protein: CASSLDRANEQYF.

This clone was found once. The V gene is TRBV11-2, the J gene TRBJ1-4, with unresolved D. This CDR3 has 14 amino acids. In germline, CDR1 is SGHAT, CDR2 FQNNGV. Trimming removed 5 bases at V and 2 bases at J, with 9 bases between. The CDR3, as DNA: TGTGCCAGCAGCCTAACCACTACTAATGAAAAACTGTTTTTT. Protein: CASSLTTTNEKLFF.

This clone came up a few times. The V gene is TRBV10-2, the J gene TRBJ2-7, with 8 bases fitting TRBD2. The CDR3 totals 16 residues. The germline CDR1 and CDR2 sequences are WSHSY and SAAADI. After removal of 2 bases from V and 5 bases from J, the junction contained 11 bases not matched to a gene. This CDR3 reads CASSEPRTGLVHEQYF. The CDR3, as DNA: TGCGCCAGCAGTGAGCCGAGGACGGGACTAGTGCACGAGCAGTACTTC.

The CDR3 region is CASAGTSNEQFF. The CDR3 region has the DNA TGTGCCAGTGCCGGGACTAGTAATGAGCAGTTCTTC. The chain has TRBV10-3 and TRBJ2-1, with TRBD2 identical over 8 bases. Germline CDR1 ENHRY, CDR2 SYGVKD. J gave up 7 bases and V 10 bases, and 6 bases lay outside the gene matches. CDR3 length: 12 amino acids.

The chain employs TRBV5-1 and TRBJ1-2; 11 nucleotides line up with TRBD1. The germline V gene encodes CDR1 SGHRS and CDR2 YFSETQ. Trimming at V came to 1 base and at J to 4 bases, leaving 3 bases not matched to a gene. This CDR3 is 15 amino acids long. The CDR3 protein is CASSLTGTGGYGYTF. CDR3 bases: TGCGCCAGCAGCTTGACCGGGACAGGGGGCTATGGCTACACCTTC.

The chain recombines TRBV7-6 with TRBJ1-1; perhaps TRBD1 as D (5 bases). With 5 bases removed from V and 1 base from J, the gap between germline ends came to 17 bases. Germline loops: CDR1 SGHVS, CDR2 FNYEAQ. The CDR3 consists of 16 residues. This chain's CDR3 is CASSHYQGIKNTEAFF. CDR3 nucleotides: TGTGCCAGCAGCCATTATCAGGGCATAAAGAACACTGAAGCTTTCTTT.